Below, 19 T cell receptor beta chains from the same sample are listed, as sequenced in a study of blood T cell repertoires in COVID-19 (dated by TCRdb to 2018 to 2020). To prepare the library, the immunoSEQ multiplex PCR assay was applied. Held by TCRdb, this immuneACCESS table contains in-frame sequences only and omits some clones. Under half of the omission traces to an unresolved V gene where checked; the cause of the rest is unknown. The sample data list roughly 81,000 clones, and roughly four fifths of these were observed just once. Clones ranked in the top ten supply about 10% of the sample. Sequenced input: peripheral blood. These receptors were obtained from a man aged 55 to 70 with acute or convalescent COVID-19.

The rearrangement uses TRBV7-2 and TRBJ2-3, with TRBD2 matching over 11 bases. Germline CDR1 SGHTA, CDR2 FQGNSA. V was clipped by 6 bases and J by 4 bases; unmatched bases: 9. The CDR3 has 16 residues. CDR3 sequence (DNA): TGTGCCAGCAGAGGATCGGGACTAGCGGTCGCAGATACGCAGTATTTT. Translated: CASRGSGLAVADTQYF.

The genes are TRBV4-2 and TRBJ1-1; D possibly corresponds to TRBD1 (5 bases). Germline V gives CDR1 LGHNA, CDR2 YNFKEQ. The CDR3 is 17 amino acids. Trimming left V 2 bases short and J 1 base short, with 17 bases between. Here the CDR3 DNA reads TGTGCCAGCAGCCAACTCGGGGGTGGCGGTGGGAACACTGAAGCTTTCTTT. It yields the protein CASSQLGGGGGNTEAFF.

This clone has more than one count but fewer than ten. V gene TRBV18 combines with J gene TRBJ2-1, with unresolved D. Germline-derived CDR1 and CDR2 are KGHSH and LQKENI. The V gene lost 0 bases and the J gene lost 9 bases, with 12 bases spanning the gap. This CDR3 comprises 14 residues. The CDR3 DNA sequence: TGTGCCAGCTCACCACCGCATACCTCGGTTGAGCAGTTCTTC. This codes for CASSPPHTSVEQFF.

This chain links TRBV7-2 with TRBJ2-2; TRBD1 might be the D (6 bases). V was cut by 5 bases and J by 7 bases, with 23 bases left in between. Germline V gene lookup returns CDR1 SGHTA and CDR2 FQGNSA. This CDR3 region has 17 residues. The CDR3 nucleotides are TGTGCCAGCAGCCCAGACCCGGGGCCTAGGGGGAGCGGGGAGCTGTTTTTT. Translated: CASSPDPGPRGSGELFF.

The CDR3 region has the DNA TGCGCCAGCTTCTCCTCCTACAATGAGCAGTTCTTC. It specifies CASFSSYNEQFF. The chain carries TRBV5-1 and TRBJ2-1; no clear D. Trimming shortened V by 7 bases and J by 0 bases, and 5 bases separated the two germline ends. Per the germline V gene, CDR1 is SGHRS and CDR2 is YFSETQ. The CDR3 is 12 residues long.

V and J are TRBV7-2 and TRBJ2-1; 7 bases agree with TRBD2. V shed 5 bases and J 0 bases; nucleotides not matched to a gene: 7. CDR1 SGHTA and CDR2 FQGNSA come from the germline V gene. The CDR3 totals 16 residues. The CDR3 region is CASSPNGGSSYNEQFF. As DNA, the CDR3 is TGTGCCAGCAGCCCGAACGGGGGGAGCTCCTACAATGAGCAGTTCTTC.

The CDR3 here is CASSSKQAGVETQYF. The CDR3 DNA sequence: TGCGCCAGCAGCTCAAAACAAGCGGGGGTCGAGACCCAGTACTTC. J is TRBJ2-5 and V is TRBV5-1; 8 bases map to TRBD2. V lost 3 bases to trimming and J lost 5 bases; unmatched junction nucleotides: 9. Germline lookup yields CDR1 SGHRS and CDR2 YFSETQ. CDR3 length: 15 residues.

The chain joins TRBV4-2 to TRBJ1-2; D unclear. The CDR3 sequence is 15 residues long. Trimming left V 4 bases short and J 4 bases short, with 16 bases between. Germline values: CDR1 LGHNA, CDR2 YNFKEQ. CDR3 sequence (DNA): TGTGCCAGCAGCCTCGAAACCCGGGGAAGCTATGGCTACACCTTC. It translates to CASSLETRGSYGYTF.

The chain is built from TRBV15 and TRBJ1-4; D is unresolved. V was clipped by 0 bases and J by 2 bases, with 7 bases between them. Germline-derived CDR1 and CDR2 are LNHNV and YYDKDF (reference sequence). This CDR3 comprises 15 residues. The chain's CDR3 is CATSRERGTNEKLFF. CDR3 sequence (DNA): TGTGCCACCAGCAGAGAAAGAGGCACTAATGAAAAACTGTTTTTT.

This chain connects TRBV20-1 to TRBJ1-3, with a possible D match to TRBD1 (6 bases). The germline V and J ends were trimmed by 3 bases and 0 bases, with 15 bases remaining between them. In germline, CDR1 is DFQATT, CDR2 SNEGSKA (reference sequence). The CDR3 is 16 residues long. In nucleotides, the CDR3 is TGCAGTGCTAGTACACAGGGAACCCGCTCTGGAAACACCATATATTTT. Residues: CSASTQGTRSGNTIYF.

The J gene is TRBJ1-4, the V gene TRBV28, with TRBD1 matching over 7 bases. J gave up 0 bases and V 6 bases, and 7 bases lay outside the gene matches. The CDR3 covers 16 residues. The germline CDR1 and CDR2 sequences are MDHEN and SYDVKM. CDR3 bases: TGTGCCAGCAGGGCAGGGGGTGCCGCAACTAATGAAAAACTGTTTTTT. Translating it yields CASRAGGAATNEKLFF. Using reference TRBV28 and TRBJ1-4 for the parts outside the CDR3, the full variable domain is DVKVTQSSRYLVKRTGEKVFLECVQDMDHENMFWYRQDPGLGLRLIYFSYDVKMKEKGDIPEGYSVSREKKERFSLILESASTNQTSMYLCASRAGGAATNEKLFFGSGTQLSVL.

The chain combines TRBV5-1 with TRBJ1-1, with 8 nucleotides matching TRBD1. The germline V gene encodes CDR1 SGHRS and CDR2 YFSETQ. Losses at the gene ends were 0 bases for V and 10 bases for J; bases not matched to a gene: 5. The CDR3 covers 13 residues. The CDR3 nucleotides are TGCGCCAGCAGCTTGGCCGGACAGGGACCAGCTTTCTTT. It yields the protein CASSLAGQGPAFF.

A few counts support this clone. The rearrangement joins TRBV19 to TRBJ2-1; D perhaps matches TRBD2 (5 bases). Trimming took 9 bases from V and 0 from J, leaving 15 bases between them. The CDR3 loop spans 15 amino acids. Germline V gene data show CDR1 as LNHDA and CDR2 as SQIVND (reference sequence). The CDR3 DNA reads as TGTGCCAGCCACGAGCGGCGGAGCTCCTACAATGAGCAGTTCTTC. Translating it yields CASHERRSSYNEQFF.

The J gene is TRBJ1-3, the V gene TRBV15; 9 nucleotides agree with TRBD1. V lost 5 bases to trimming and J lost 4 bases; unmatched junction nucleotides: 12. Germline V lookup: CDR1 LNHNV, CDR2 YYDKDF (reference sequence). The CDR3 runs to 17 residues. CDR3 coding DNA: TGTGCCACCAGCCGCATCTACAGGGGGCAATCCGGAAACACCATATATTTT. The encoded protein is CATSRIYRGQSGNTIYF.

This clone occurred once. The V and J genes are TRBV6-2 or TRBV6-3 and TRBJ1-6; no firm D call. CDR1 and CDR2 (germline): MNHEY, SVGEGT. V was cut by 4 bases and J by 5 bases, with 6 bases left in between. This CDR3 spans 13 amino acids. DNA for the CDR3: TGTGCCAGCAGTTCACAGAATAATTCACCCCTCCACTTT. Translation gives CASSSQNNSPLHF.

This clone was recorded only once. This chain joins TRBV11-2 and TRBJ2-1; D is possibly TRBD2 (5 bases). This CDR3 is built from 17 residues. Trimming stripped 5 bases from V and 0 bases from J, with 17 bases between. The germline V gene has CDR1 SGHAT and CDR2 FQNNGV. As DNA, the CDR3 is TGTGCCAGCAGCCCCCCAGGTAGCGCCGTCTCCTACAATGAGCAGTTCTTC. Its translation: CASSPPGSAVSYNEQFF.

The chain combines TRBV7-2 with TRBJ2-2; a weak D match, TRBD2 (5 bases). This CDR3 region has 15 residues. The germline V gene encodes CDR1 SGHTA and CDR2 FQGNSA. V gave up 4 bases and J gave up 3 bases, with 12 bases separating them. CDR3 in DNA: TGTGCCAGCAGCTCTCCCCGGCGGGACACCGGGGAGCTGTTTTTT. Protein product: CASSSPRRDTGELFF.

The chain couples TRBV7-9 to TRBJ2-3, with 8 bases aligning to TRBD2. CDR3 length: 17 amino acids. Germline lookup yields CDR1 SEHNR and CDR2 FQNEAQ (reference sequence). Unmatched junction bases numbered 12, after V lost 5 bases and J lost 2 bases. The CDR3, as DNA: TGTGCCAGCAGCGATCTCCCCACTAGCGGACCCACAGATACGCAGTATTTT. Translation gives CASSDLPTSGPTDTQYF. The complete variable domain, with remaining parts taken from reference TRBV7-9 and TRBJ2-3, reads DTGVSQNPRHKITKRGQNVTFRCDPISEHNRLYWYRQTLGQGPEFLTYFQNEAQLEKSRLLSDRFSAERPKGSFSTLEIQRTEQGDSAMYLCASSDLPTSGPTDTQYFGPGTRLTVL.

This clone occurred once. The CDR3: CATSWAGTSAQETQYF. The CDR3 DNA sequence: TGTGCCACCAGCTGGGCCGGGACTAGCGCCCAAGAGACCCAGTACTTC. This sequence joins TRBV15 and TRBJ2-5, with 10 bases fitting TRBD2. In germline, CDR1 is LNHNV, CDR2 YYDKDF (reference sequence). CDR3 length: 16 amino acids. V lost 5 bases, J lost 1 base, and 7 bases stayed unmatched. The full variable domain, rest sourced from reference TRBV15 and TRBJ2-5, is DAMVIQNPRYQVTQFGKPVTLSCSQTLNHNVMYWYQQKSSQAPKLLFHYYDKDFNNEADTPDNFQSRRPNTSFCFLDIRSPGLGDTAMYLCATSWAGTSAQETQYFGPGTRLLVL.